This T cell receptor beta chain was observed in a study of T-cell reconstitution after alpha-beta-depleted transplantation in children. In its sample, this clonotype was seen many times. TCRbeta library construction was performed incorporating unique molecular identifiers. TCRdb fed the PCR reads into MiXCR, producing one record per CDR3 protein. The table shows some 200,000 distinct CDR3 sequences, with more than 6.5% occurring only once. This sequence originates from a human donor who donated a stem cell graft to a child with Wiskott-Aldrich syndrome. Specimen: PBMCs from the stem cell graft donor, collected from the stem cell graft.

CDR3 amino acids: CASSVGNSPLHF. CDR3 nucleotide sequence: TGTGCCAGCAGTGTGGGTAATTCACCCCTCCACTTT. This chain uses TRBV2 with TRBJ1-6; D gene unclear. V gave up 4 bases and J gave up 6 bases, with 4 bases separating them. The CDR3 has 12 amino acids. CDR1 is SNHLY, CDR2 FYNNEI, per germline.